This T cell receptor beta chain is from a study of blood T cell repertoires in COVID-19. Germline V gives CDR1 SQVTM, CDR2 ANQGSEA. Trimming took off 5 bases at V and 1 base at J, with 9 bases between the two ends. This CDR3 spans 13 amino acids. Some clones are missing from TCRdb's copy, which holds only in-frame ones; the method was immunoSEQ multiplex PCR. The sample consists of 200,000 to 300,000 clones, around 84% of them appearing once. This sequence originates from a man between 40 and 49 years old who had recovered from COVID-19. The chain has TRBV29-1 and TRBJ1-5; tentative D call: TRBD1 (5 bases). Sequencing input: peripheral blood. CDR3 region: CSVTQGSNQPQHF. CDR3 in DNA: TGCAGCGTTACGCAGGGAAGCAATCAGCCCCAGCATTTT.